What follows is one TCR beta chain and its context. Some clones are missing from TCRdb's copy, which holds only in-frame ones; the method was immunoSEQ multiplex PCR. There are 2 million to 3 million clones in the sample; approximately 94% occur only once, and approximately 0.35% lies in the top ten. This record belongs to a study of shared clonotypes between healthy human individuals. Germline V gene lookup returns CDR1 MNHNY and CDR2 SVGAGI (reference sequence). The CDR3 is made up of 14 amino acids. After removal of 5 bases from V and 1 base from J, the junction contained 4 bases not matched to a gene.

The sequence was collected from a man aged 18 to 29 in good health. Some clones in this sample may be carry-over from other donors' samples. The sample was naive CD4+ T cells from PBMCs. As for subset: CD45RA+ positively selected. The chain couples TRBV6-6 to TRBJ2-7, with 8 bases matching TRBD1. The CDR3 nucleotides read TGTGCCAGCAGTGACCGGGACAGGTCCTACGAGCAGTACTTC. It specifies CASSDRDRSYEQYF.